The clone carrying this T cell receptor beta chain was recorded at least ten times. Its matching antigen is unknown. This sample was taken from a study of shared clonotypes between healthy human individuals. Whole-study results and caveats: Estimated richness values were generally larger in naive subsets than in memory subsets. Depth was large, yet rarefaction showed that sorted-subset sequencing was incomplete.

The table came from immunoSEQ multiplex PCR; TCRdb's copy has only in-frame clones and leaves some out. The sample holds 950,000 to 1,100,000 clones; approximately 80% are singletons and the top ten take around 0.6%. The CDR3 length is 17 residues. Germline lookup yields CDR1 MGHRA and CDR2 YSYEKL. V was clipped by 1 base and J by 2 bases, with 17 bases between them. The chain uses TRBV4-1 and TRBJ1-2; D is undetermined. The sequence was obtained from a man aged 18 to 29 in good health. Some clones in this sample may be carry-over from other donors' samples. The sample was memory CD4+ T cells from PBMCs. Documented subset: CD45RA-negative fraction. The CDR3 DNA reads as TGCGCCAGCAGCCAAGTAGTGGCCCAGAGAGGGAACTATGGCTACACCTTC. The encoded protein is CASSQVVAQRGNYGYTF.